This is a list of T cell receptor beta chains from one sample in a study of regulatory T cells in long-lasting Graves disease. From the multiplex PCR reads, TCRdb called clonotypes with MiXCR, one entry per CDR3 protein. Altogether about 420,000 distinct CDR3 sequences are present, roughly a quarter being singletons, with the ten largest covering approximately 25%. The material sequenced was peripheral blood mononuclear cells (PBMCs), taken when the disease was refractory, from a patient treated with antithyroid drugs. These receptors originate from a female donor with Graves disease. Both conserved end residues are part of each CDR3. The order of the fields is V gene, D gene, J gene, clone size, CDR3 DNA, CDR3 protein. The D gene is left open where the match is weak. Rows may omit the clone size; those that give it use once, few, many or a size class.

TRBV10-3,-,TRBJ2-7,-,TGTGCCGTCAGTGACCCAGCGGCCTACGAGCAGTACTTC,CAVSDPAAYEQYF
TRBV2,TRBD1,TRBJ1-4,-,TGTGCCAGCAGTTTACGCGGGACAGATAATGAAAAACTGTTTTTT,CASSLRGTDNEKLFF
TRBV28,-,TRBJ1-2,many,TGTGCCAGCAGGACGCCGACAGGATCATATGGCTACACCTTC,CASRTPTGSYGYTF
TRBV6-9,TRBD1,TRBJ2-7,-,TGTGCCAGCAGTTACCAACGGACAGGGGGCGAGCAGTACTTC,CASSYQRTGGEQYF
TRBV4-1,TRBD1,TRBJ1-3,-,TGCGCCAGCAGCCATTTACCCGGACAGGGGACTGGAAACACCATATATTTT,CASSHLPGQGTGNTIYF
TRBV24-1,-,TRBJ2-6,-,TGTGCCACCAGTGAACCGACGCGCTCTGGGGCCAACGTCCTGACTTTC,CATSEPTRSGANVLTF
TRBV19,TRBD2,TRBJ2-7,-,TGTGCCAATTCCTCTGGGGTAGCGGGATACTACGAGCAGTACTTC,CANSSGVAGYYEQYF
TRBV11-2,-,TRBJ1-5,few,TGTGCCAGCAGCCCCGGTGTGTCCGGCAATCAGCCCCAGCATTTT,CASSPGVSGNQPQHF
TRBV5-6,TRBD1,TRBJ1-5,-,TGTGCCAGCAGCGGCAACAGGGGGGGCAATCAGCCCCAGCATTTT,CASSGNRGGNQPQHF
TRBV19,TRBD1,TRBJ2-2,-,TGTGCCAGTACCCGACAGGGACAGAGAGGGGAGCTGTTTTTT,CASTRQGQRGELFF
TRBV7-9,-,TRBJ1-4,few,TGTGCCAGCACCGTAAGCTTAGAGGGTGAAAAACTGTTTTTT,CASTVSLEGEKLFF
TRBV12-3/TRBV12-4,TRBD1,TRBJ1-5,many,TGTGCCAGCACCCAGAGGGGACAGGGGCGCAATCAGCCCCAGCATTTT,CASTQRGQGRNQPQHF
TRBV28,-,TRBJ2-7,many,TGTGCCAGCAGCTGGACTCCTAGACCCTCCTACGAGCAGTACTTC,CASSWTPRPSYEQYF
TRBV2,TRBD1,TRBJ1-2,many,TGTGCCAGCAGTGAAGCAAGAGGACAGGGACGAGGCTACACCTTC,CASSEARGQGRGYTF